The 7 T cell receptor beta chains reported below all come from one sample, sequenced in a study of T cell responses to AZD1222 COVID-19 vaccine. Assay used: immunoSEQ multiplex PCR; TCRdb lists only in-frame clones, some missing. The data show about 140,000 clones, 70% to 90% seen once. The sample in question was peripheral blood, obtained on day 0 of AZD1222 vaccination. The receptors derive from an adult in good health.

V gene TRBV24-1 combines with J gene TRBJ2-1; 7 nucleotides agree with TRBD2. The V segment lost 3 bases and the J segment 4 bases; nucleotides outside the gene matches: 5. From germline, CDR1 is KGHDR and CDR2 SFDVKD. CDR3 length: 15 amino acids. The CDR3, as DNA: TGTGCCACCAGTGATCCGGGACTACAATACAATGAGCAGTTCTTC. It is translated as CATSDPGLQYNEQFF.

The V gene is TRBV30, the J gene TRBJ2-3; 14 bases line up with TRBD2. The CDR3 contains 18 residues. J was trimmed by 4 bases and V by 3 bases; bases with no gene match: 12. Per germline, CDR1 GTSNPN and CDR2 SVGIG (reference sequence). CDR3 sequence (DNA): TGTGCCTGGAGCAAACGACTAGCGGGAGGGCCAGGTTCAGATACGCAGTATTTT. Protein: CAWSKRLAGGPGSDTQYF.

This clone has just a few counts. The chain uses TRBV29-1 and TRBJ2-1; the D gene could be TRBD1 or TRBD2 (5 bases each). The germline V and J ends were trimmed by 4 bases and 10 bases, with 20 bases remaining between them. The CDR3 runs 14 residues. Germline-derived CDR1 and CDR2 are SQVTM and ANQGSEA. CDR3 in DNA: TGCAGCGTTGCACCGGGACGAGGGGAAGGGGAGCAGTTCTTC. This encodes CSVAPGRGEGEQFF.

Comments on this clone: One end of the junction is discordant with germline, which a read error may explain. This chain connects TRBV28 to TRBJ2-7; D gene unclear. Germline V gene lookup returns CDR1 MDHEN and CDR2 SYDVKM. The CDR3 contains 12 residues. For the CDR3, the DNA is TGTGCCAGCAGCCCCACCATAAAAACATCGGTCTTC. It yields the protein CASSPTIKTSVF.

This clone has only a few counts. The chain uses TRBV12-5 and TRBJ1-1; D remains ambiguous. Trimming took off 3 bases at V and 2 bases at J, with 4 bases between the two ends. Per the germline V gene, CDR1 is LGHNT and CDR2 is FRNRAP. The CDR3 contains 12 residues. CDR3 sequence reads: CASGFSNTEAFF. The CDR3 DNA reads as TGTGCTAGTGGTTTCTCTAACACTGAAGCTTTCTTT.

The genes are TRBV28 and TRBJ2-2; 12 positions match TRBD2. This CDR3 contains 16 residues. V dropped 6 bases and J dropped 5; count of bases not matched to a gene: 7. Germline CDR1 and CDR2: MDHEN and SYDVKM. In nucleotides, the CDR3 is TGTGCCAGCAGACCGACTAGCGGGAGCGGGACCGGGGAGCTGTTTTTT. It encodes CASRPTSGSGTGELFF. The complete variable domain, with remaining parts taken from reference TRBV28 and TRBJ2-2, reads DVKVTQSSRYLVKRTGEKVFLECVQDMDHENMFWYRQDPGLGLRLIYFSYDVKMKEKGDIPEGYSVSREKKERFSLILESASTNQTSMYLCASRPTSGSGTGELFFGEGSRLTVL.

The chain has TRBV4-1 and TRBJ2-5; weak D call: TRBD2 (6 bases). Germline V gene sequence: CDR1 MGHRA, CDR2 YSYEKL. Trimming removed 0 bases at V and 2 bases at J, with 7 bases between. This CDR3 has 14 residues. CDR3: CASSQELAQETQYF. CDR3 DNA: TGCGCCAGCAGCCAAGAGCTAGCGCAAGAGACCCAGTACTTC.